This T cell receptor beta chain was obtained from a study of hypomethylating agent response in myelodysplastic syndrome. About the study: A diploid cytogenetic profile was most common; mean age around 77 +/- 6.3 years. Complete response or hematologic improvement counted as response; others were non-responders. Study-level findings and limits: Richness, rarefaction diversity and clonality did not change significantly after hypomethylating treatment.

Between the trimmed V and J ends, which lost 6 bases and 8 bases, there was a span of 13 bases. This CDR3 spans 12 amino acids. CDR1 and CDR2 (germline): MNHNY, SVGAGI (reference sequence). The data were produced by immunoSEQ multiplex PCR, yet TCRdb's version contains in-frame clones alone and is incomplete. The sample lists around 2,000 clones, 86% occurring once. On this clone: No antigen is known for it.

The source was bone marrow, collected before or after starting hypomethylating agent treatment for myelodysplastic syndrome (not recorded which). The chain recombines TRBV6-6 with TRBJ1-2; D possibly corresponds to TRBD1 (5 bases). This TCR came from a human donor with myelodysplastic syndrome. The CDR3 loop is CASSSGVRGYTF. Written as DNA, the CDR3 is TGTGCCAGCAGCTCGGGGGTGAGAGGCTACACCTTC.